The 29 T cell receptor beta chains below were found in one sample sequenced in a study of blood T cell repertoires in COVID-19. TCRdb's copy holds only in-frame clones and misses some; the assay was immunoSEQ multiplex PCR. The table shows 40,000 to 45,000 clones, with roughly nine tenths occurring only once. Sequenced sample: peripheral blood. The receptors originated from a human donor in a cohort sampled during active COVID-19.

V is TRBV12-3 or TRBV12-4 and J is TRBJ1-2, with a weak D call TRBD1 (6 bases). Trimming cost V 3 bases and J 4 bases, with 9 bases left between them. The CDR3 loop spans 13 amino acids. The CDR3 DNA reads TGTGCCAGCAGTTTGACAGGTTCCTATGGCTACACCTTC. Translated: CASSLTGSYGYTF.

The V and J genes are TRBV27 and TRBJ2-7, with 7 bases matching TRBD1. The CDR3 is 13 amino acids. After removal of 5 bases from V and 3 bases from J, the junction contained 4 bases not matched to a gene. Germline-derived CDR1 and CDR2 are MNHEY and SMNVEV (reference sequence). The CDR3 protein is CASSTGTDYEQYF. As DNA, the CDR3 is TGTGCCAGCAGTACCGGGACAGACTACGAGCAGTACTTC.

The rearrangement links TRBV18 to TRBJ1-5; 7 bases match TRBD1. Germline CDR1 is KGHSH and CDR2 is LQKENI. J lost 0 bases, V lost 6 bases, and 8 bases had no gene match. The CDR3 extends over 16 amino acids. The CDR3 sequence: CASSPQGTVSNQPQHF. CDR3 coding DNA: TGTGCCAGCTCCCCCCAAGGGACAGTTAGCAATCAGCCCCAGCATTTT.

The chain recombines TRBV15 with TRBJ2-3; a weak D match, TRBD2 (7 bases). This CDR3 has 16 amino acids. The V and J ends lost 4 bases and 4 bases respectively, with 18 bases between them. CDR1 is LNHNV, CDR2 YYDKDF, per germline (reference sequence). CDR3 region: CATSTSWGGAADTQYF. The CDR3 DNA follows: TGTGCCACCAGCACCTCTTGGGGGGGGGCTGCAGATACGCAGTATTTT.

CDR3 in amino acids: CASGRDTNNEQFF. CDR3 nucleotide sequence: TGTGCCAGCGGGAGGGATACTAACAATGAGCAGTTCTTC. The genes are TRBV2 and TRBJ2-1, with 7 bases fitting TRBD2. The germline V gene has CDR1 SNHLY and CDR2 FYNNEI. V gave up 8 bases and J gave up 5 bases; unmatched junction bases: 6. This CDR3 spans 13 amino acids.

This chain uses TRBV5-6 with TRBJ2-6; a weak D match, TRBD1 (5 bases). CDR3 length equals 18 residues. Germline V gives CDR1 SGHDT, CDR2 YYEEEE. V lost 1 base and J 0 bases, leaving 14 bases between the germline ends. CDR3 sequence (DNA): TGTGCCAGCAGCTTGCCGACAGCAAAGGCCTCTGGGGCCAACGTCCTGACTTTC. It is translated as CASSLPTAKASGANVLTF.

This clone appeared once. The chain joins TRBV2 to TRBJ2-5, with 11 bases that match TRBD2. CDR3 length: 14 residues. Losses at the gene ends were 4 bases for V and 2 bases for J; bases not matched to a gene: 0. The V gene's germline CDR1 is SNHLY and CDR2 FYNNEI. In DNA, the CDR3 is TGTGCCAGCAGTGGACTAGCGGGGCAAGAGACCCAGTACTTC. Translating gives CASSGLAGQETQYF.

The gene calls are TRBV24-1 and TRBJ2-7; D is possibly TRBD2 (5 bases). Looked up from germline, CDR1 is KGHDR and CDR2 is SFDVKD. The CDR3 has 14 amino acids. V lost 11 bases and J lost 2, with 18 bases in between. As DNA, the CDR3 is TGTGCCAACACCCGACCTAGCCGCCCCTACGAGCAGTACTTC. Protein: CANTRPSRPYEQYF.

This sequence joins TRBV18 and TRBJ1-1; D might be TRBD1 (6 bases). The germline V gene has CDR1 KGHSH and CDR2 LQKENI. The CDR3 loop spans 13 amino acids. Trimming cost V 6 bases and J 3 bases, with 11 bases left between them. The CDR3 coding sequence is TGTGCCAGCTCCCCTAACAGGGACACTGAAGCTTTCTTT. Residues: CASSPNRDTEAFF.

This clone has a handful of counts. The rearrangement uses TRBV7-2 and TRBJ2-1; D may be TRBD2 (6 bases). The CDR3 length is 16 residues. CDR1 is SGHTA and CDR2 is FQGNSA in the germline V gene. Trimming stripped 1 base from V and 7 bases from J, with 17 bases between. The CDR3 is CASSLGSTSRRNEQFF. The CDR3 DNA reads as TGTGCCAGCAGCTTAGGGTCTACTAGCAGGAGGAATGAGCAGTTCTTC.

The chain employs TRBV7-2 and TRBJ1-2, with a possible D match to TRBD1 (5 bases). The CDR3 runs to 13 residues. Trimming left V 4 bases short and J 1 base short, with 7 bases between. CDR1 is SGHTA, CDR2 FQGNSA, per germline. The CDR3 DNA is TGTGCCAGCAGCTGGACATATAACTATGGCTACACCTTC. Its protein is CASSWTYNYGYTF.

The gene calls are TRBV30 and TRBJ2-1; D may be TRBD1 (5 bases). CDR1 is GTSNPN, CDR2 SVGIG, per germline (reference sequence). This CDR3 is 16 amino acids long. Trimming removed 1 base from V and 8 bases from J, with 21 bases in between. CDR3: CAWSGKEGVGVDEQFF. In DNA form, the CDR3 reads TGTGCCTGGAGTGGGAAGGAAGGGGTTGGGGTTGATGAGCAGTTCTTC. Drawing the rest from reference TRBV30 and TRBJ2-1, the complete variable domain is SQTIHQWPATLVQPVGSPLSLECTVEGTSNPNLYWYRQAAGRGLQLLFYSVGIGQISSEVPQNLSASRPQDRQFILSSKKLLLSDSGFYLCAWSGKEGVGVDEQFFGPGTRLTVL.

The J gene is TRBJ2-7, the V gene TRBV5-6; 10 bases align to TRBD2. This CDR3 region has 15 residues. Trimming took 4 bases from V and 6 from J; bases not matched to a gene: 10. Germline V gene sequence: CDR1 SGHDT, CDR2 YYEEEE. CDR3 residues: CASSGWASGRAEQYF. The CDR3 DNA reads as TGTGCCAGCAGCGGCTGGGCGAGCGGGAGGGCCGAGCAGTACTTC.

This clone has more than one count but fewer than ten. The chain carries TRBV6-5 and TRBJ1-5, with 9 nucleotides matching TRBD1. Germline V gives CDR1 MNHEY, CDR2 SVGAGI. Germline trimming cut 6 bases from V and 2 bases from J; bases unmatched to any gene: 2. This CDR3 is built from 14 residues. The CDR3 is CASSRTGGNQPQHF. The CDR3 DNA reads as TGTGCCAGCAGCAGGACAGGGGGCAATCAGCCCCAGCATTTT.

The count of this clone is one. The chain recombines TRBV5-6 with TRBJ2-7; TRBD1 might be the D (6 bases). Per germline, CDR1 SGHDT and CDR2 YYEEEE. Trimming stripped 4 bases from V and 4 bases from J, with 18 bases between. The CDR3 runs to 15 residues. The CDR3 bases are TGTGCCAGCAGCATGGGAGCAGGGGCGTATTACGAGCAGTACTTC. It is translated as CASSMGAGAYYEQYF.

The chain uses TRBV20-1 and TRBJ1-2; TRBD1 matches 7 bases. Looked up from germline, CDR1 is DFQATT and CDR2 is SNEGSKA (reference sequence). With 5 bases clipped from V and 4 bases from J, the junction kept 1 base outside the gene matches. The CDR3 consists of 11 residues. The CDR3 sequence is CSAGTVYGYTF. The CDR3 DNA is TGCAGTGCTGGGACAGTCTATGGCTACACCTTC.

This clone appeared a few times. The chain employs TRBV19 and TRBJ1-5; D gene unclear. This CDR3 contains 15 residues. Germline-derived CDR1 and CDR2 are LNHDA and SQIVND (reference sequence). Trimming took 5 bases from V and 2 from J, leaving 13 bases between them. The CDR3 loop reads CASSFGLRGNQPQHF. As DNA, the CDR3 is TGTGCCAGTAGTTTCGGGTTGAGGGGCAATCAGCCCCAGCATTTT.

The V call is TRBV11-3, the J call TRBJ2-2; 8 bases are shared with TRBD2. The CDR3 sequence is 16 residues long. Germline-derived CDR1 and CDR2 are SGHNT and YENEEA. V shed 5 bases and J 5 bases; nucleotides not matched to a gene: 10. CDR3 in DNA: TGTGCCAGCAGCCCGGGGCGGGGGGCGGTAACCGGGGAGCTGTTTTTT. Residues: CASSPGRGAVTGELFF. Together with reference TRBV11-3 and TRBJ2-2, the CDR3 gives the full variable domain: EAGVVQSPRYKIIEKKQPVAFWCNPISGHNTLYWYLQNLGQGPELLIRYENEEAVDDSQLPKDRFSAERLKGVDSTLKIQPAELGDSAVYLCASSPGRGAVTGELFFGEGSRLTVL.

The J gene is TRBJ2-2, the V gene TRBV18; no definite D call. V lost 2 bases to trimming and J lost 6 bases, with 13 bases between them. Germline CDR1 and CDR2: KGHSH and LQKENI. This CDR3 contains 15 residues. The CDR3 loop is CASSPILRVSGELFF. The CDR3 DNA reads TGTGCCAGCTCACCAATCCTTAGAGTTTCCGGGGAGCTGTTTTTT.

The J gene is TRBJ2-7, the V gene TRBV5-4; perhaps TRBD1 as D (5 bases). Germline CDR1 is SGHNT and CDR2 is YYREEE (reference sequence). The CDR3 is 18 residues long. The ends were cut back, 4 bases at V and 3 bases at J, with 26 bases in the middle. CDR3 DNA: TGTGCCAGCAGCACCGGACAAGGAGATGGACGGTCAAGCTACGAGCAGTACTTC. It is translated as CASSTGQGDGRSSYEQYF.

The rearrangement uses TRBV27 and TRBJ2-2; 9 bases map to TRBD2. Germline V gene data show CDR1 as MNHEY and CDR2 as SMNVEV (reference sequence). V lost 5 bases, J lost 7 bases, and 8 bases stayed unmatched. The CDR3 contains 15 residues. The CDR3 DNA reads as TGTGCCAGCAGTCCAGTGGCGGGAGGGATCGGGGAGCTGTTTTTT. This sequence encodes CASSPVAGGIGELFF.

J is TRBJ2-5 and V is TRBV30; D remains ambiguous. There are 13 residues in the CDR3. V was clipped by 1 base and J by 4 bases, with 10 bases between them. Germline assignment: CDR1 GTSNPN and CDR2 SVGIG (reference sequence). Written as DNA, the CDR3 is TGTGCCTGGAGTGGTCAGAAGATAGAGACCCAGTACTTC. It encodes CAWSGQKIETQYF.

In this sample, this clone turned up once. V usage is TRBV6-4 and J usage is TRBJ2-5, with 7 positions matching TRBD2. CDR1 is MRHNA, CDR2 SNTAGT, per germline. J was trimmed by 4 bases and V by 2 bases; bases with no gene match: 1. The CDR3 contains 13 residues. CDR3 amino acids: CASSDGGGETQYF. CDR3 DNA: TGTGCCAGCAGTGACGGGGGGGGAGAGACCCAGTACTTC.

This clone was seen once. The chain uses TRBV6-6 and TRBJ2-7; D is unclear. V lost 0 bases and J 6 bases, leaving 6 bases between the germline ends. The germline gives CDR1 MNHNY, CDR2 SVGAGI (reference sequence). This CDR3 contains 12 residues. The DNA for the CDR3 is TGTGCCAGCAGTTACTCGATCAGCGAGCAGTACTTC. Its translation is CASSYSISEQYF.

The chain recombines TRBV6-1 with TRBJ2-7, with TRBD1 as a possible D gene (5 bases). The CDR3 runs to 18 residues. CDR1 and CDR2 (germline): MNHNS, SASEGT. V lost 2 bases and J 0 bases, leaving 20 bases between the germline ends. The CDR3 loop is CASSESGWLGQGSYEQYF. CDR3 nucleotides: TGTGCCAGCAGTGAATCTGGGTGGTTGGGTCAGGGCTCCTACGAGCAGTACTTC.

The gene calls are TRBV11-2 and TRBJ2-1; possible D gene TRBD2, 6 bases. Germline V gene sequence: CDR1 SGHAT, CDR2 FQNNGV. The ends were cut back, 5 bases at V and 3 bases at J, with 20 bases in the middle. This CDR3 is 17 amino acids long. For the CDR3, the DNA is TGTGCCAGCAGCCCAAGGGAGGCTAGCGAATTCTACAATGAGCAGTTCTTC. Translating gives CASSPREASEFYNEQFF.

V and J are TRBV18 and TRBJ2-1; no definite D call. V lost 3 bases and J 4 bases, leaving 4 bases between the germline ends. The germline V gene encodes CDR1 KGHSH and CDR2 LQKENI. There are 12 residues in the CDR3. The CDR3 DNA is TGTGCCAGCTCACCGGAGTACAATGAGCAGTTCTTC. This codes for CASSPEYNEQFF.

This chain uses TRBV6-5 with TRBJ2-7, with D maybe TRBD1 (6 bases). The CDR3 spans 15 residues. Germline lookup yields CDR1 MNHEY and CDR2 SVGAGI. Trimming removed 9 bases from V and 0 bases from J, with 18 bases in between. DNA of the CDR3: TGTGCCAGTCCTGCGGACAGAGCCTTCTCCTACGAGCAGTACTTC. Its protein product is CASPADRAFSYEQYF.

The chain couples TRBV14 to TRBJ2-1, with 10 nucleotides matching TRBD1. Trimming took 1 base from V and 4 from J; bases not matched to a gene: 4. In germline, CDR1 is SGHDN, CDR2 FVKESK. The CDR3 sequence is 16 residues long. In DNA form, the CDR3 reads TGTGCCAGCAGCCAAGTCAGACAGGGGGCGTACAATGAGCAGTTCTTC. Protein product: CASSQVRQGAYNEQFF.